These 6 T cell receptor beta chains originate from one sample sequenced in a study of shared clonotypes between healthy human individuals. TCRdb keeps only in-frame clones here, not all; method: immunoSEQ multiplex PCR. The table lists around 2,000,000 clones, 90% to 95% of them singletons. The source material was naive CD4+ T cells sorted from blood. Described subset: CD45RA+ positively selected. The receptors here all came from a man younger than 35 in good health.

The chain joins TRBV4-1 to TRBJ1-1; a possible D gene is TRBD1 (6 bases). The CDR3 extends over 15 amino acids. Germline V gene sequence: CDR1 MGHRA, CDR2 YSYEKL. With 0 bases removed from V and 3 bases from J, the gap between germline ends came to 11 bases. CDR3 residues: CASSQDRGGDTEAFF. CDR3 nucleotides: TGCGCCAGCAGCCAAGACAGGGGCGGGGACACTGAAGCTTTCTTT.

The V gene is TRBV10-3, the J gene TRBJ1-5, with 8 bases that match TRBD1. Germline CDR1 reads ENHRY; CDR2 reads SYGVKD. The CDR3 is made up of 15 amino acids. The J segment lost 4 bases and the V segment lost 3 bases, leaving 5 bases of the junction unmatched. CDR3 coding DNA: TGTGCCATCAGTGAAGGGACAGGAAAAAATCAGCCCCAGCATTTT. The encoded protein is CAISEGTGKNQPQHF.

The J gene is TRBJ2-1, the V gene TRBV7-9; 12 bases map to TRBD2. The germline gives CDR1 SEHNR, CDR2 FQNEAQ (reference sequence). This CDR3 has 15 residues. The trim removed 5 bases at V and 8 bases at J, leaving 7 bases unmatched. CDR3 amino acids: CASSPGLAGIDEQFF. In DNA, the CDR3 is TGTGCCAGCAGCCCCGGACTAGCGGGAATCGATGAGCAGTTCTTC.

This chain's CDR3 is CASSPRTGSYNEQFF. CDR3 nucleotides: TGTGCCAGCAGTCCAAGGACCGGCTCCTACAATGAGCAGTTCTTC. This chain joins TRBV2 and TRBJ2-1; D gene uncertain. The germline V and J ends were trimmed by 5 bases and 0 bases, with 11 bases remaining between them. This CDR3 contains 15 residues. Germline values: CDR1 SNHLY, CDR2 FYNNEI.

In its sample, this clone was seen once. The gene calls are TRBV4-3 and TRBJ2-7; D is tentatively TRBD1 or TRBD2 (5 bases each). The CDR3 contains 15 residues. Trimming pared 1 base from V and 3 bases from J, leaving 13 bases between. Germline loops: CDR1 LGHNA, CDR2 YSLEER. The CDR3 is CASSQGRGGHYEQYF. The CDR3 coding sequence is TGCGCCAGCAGCCAAGGTCGGGGCGGTCACTACGAGCAGTACTTC.

The rearrangement joins TRBV11-2 to TRBJ2-7, with a weak D call TRBD2 (5 bases). The CDR3 has 15 residues. Germline V gene data show CDR1 as SGHAT and CDR2 as FQNNGV. The ends were cut back, 5 bases at V and 0 bases at J, with 14 bases in the middle. The CDR3 sequence is CASSHGNRGSYEQYF. Written as DNA, the CDR3 is TGTGCCAGCAGCCACGGGAACAGAGGCTCCTACGAGCAGTACTTC.